The present TCR beta chain was sequenced within a study of HIV-infected patients and healthy controls. Findings and limits, study-wide: MAIT alpha-chain CDR3s were frequent in healthy controls, depleted in HIV+.

From germline, CDR1 is MNHNS and CDR2 SASEGT. The trim removed 2 bases at V and 7 bases at J, leaving 10 bases unmatched. CDR3 size: 16 residues. In this sample, this clonotype turned up many times. Its antigen is unidentified. All unsorted peripheral T cells were captured because whole blood was used without fractionation. Reverse transcription used roughly 480 ng RNA and constant-region primers for alpha and beta. Separate chain-specific third strand synthesis with multiplexing indices produced the alpha and beta libraries. The library got P5 and P7 elements plus a second index, then an approximately 24-cycle PCR. TCRdb processed the 5' RACE reads anew with MiXCR; each CDR3 protein has one entry. Found here are 8,500 to 11,000 distinct CDR3 sequences, roughly 8% of them singletons; the top ten hold roughly 3.6%.

This receptor was obtained from an adult in good health. Sequencing input: blood. V gene TRBV6-1 combines with J gene TRBJ1-4, with 7 bases matching TRBD1. CDR3 DNA: TGTGCCAGCAGTGAACAGAGGCTTCAGGGGGGTGAAAAACTGTTTTTT. Protein product: CASSEQRLQGGEKLFF.